This T cell receptor (beta chain) came from a study of Ad26.COV2.S vaccination and SARS-CoV-2 variants. At the level of the study: Ad26.COV2.S given intramuscularly, once or twice 56 days apart.

V trimming: 5 bases; J trimming: 5 bases; junction bases outside the gene matches: 7. The CDR3 sequence is 14 residues long. The germline CDR1 and CDR2 sequences are SGHTA and FQGNSA. Repertoires were generated with immunoSEQ multiplex PCR, while TCRdb's copy carries only in-frame clones and drops some. The sample yields roughly 450,000 clones, more than 80% seen once. The treatment: 15 to 20 received Ad26.COV2.S at low or high dose, single or two shots; about 5 received placebo; per-sample allocation not given. At day 63 after the first vaccine or placebo injection, samples were drawn. This material consisted of peripheral blood, taken in a trial of Ad26.COV2.S vaccine versus placebo. The receptor's source is a person between 18 and 60 years old who received the Ad26.COV2.S COVID-19 vaccine or a placebo. The chain couples TRBV7-2 to TRBJ2-5, with 8 nucleotides matching TRBD1. This CDR3 is CASSPDRGRETQYF. For the CDR3, the DNA is TGTGCCAGCAGCCCCGACAGGGGCCGGGAGACCCAGTACTTC.